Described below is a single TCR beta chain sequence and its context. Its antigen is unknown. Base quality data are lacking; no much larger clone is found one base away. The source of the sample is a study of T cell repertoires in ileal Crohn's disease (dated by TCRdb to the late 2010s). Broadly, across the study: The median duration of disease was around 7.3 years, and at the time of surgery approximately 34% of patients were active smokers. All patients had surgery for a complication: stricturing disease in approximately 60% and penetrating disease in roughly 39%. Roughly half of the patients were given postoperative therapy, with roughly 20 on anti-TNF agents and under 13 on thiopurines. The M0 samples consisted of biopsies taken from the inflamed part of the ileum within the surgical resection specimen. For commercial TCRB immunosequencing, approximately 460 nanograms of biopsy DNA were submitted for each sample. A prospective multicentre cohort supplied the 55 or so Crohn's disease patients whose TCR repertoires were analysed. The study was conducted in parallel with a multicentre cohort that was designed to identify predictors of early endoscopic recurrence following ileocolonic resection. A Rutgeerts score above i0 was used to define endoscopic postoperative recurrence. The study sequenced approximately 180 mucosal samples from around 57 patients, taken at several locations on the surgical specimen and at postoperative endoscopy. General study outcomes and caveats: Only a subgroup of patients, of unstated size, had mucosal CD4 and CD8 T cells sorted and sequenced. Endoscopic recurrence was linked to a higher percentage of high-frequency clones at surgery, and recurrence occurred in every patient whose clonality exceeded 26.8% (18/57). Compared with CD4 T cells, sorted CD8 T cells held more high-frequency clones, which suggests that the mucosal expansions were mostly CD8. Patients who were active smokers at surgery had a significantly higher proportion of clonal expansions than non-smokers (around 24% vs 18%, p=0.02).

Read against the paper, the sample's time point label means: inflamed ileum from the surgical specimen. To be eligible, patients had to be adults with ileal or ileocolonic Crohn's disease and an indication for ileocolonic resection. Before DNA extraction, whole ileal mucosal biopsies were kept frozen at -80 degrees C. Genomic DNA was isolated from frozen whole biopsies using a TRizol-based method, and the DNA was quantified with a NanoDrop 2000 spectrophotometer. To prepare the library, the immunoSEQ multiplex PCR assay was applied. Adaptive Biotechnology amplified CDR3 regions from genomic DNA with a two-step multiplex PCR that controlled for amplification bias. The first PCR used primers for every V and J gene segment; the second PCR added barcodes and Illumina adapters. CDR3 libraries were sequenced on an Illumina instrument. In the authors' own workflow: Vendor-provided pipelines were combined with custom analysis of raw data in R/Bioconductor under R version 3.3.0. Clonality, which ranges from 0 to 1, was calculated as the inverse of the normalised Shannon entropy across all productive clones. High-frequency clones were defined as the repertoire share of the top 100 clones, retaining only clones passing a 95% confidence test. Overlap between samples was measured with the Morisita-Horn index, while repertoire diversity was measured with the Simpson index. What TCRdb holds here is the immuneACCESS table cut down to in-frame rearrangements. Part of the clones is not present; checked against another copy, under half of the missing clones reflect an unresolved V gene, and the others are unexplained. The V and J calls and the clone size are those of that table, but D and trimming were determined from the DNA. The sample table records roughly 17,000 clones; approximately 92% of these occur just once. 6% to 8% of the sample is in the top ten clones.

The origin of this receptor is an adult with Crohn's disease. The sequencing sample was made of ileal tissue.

The DNA reads TGTGCCATCCGCGACAGGGTCAACTATGGCTACACCTTC. Translated, it gives CAIRDRVNYGYTF. Recombination linked TRBV10-3 to TRBJ1-2; TRBD1 aligns with 7 central bases. CDR1 and CDR2, looked up from the germline V gene, are ENHRY and SYGVKD. The CDR3 contains 13 residues, cysteine and phenylalanine counted. CDR3 DNA is the only sequence kept; it has 39 bases, read in frame from the first base. Trimming leaves V shorter by 8 bases and J shorter by 2 bases, with the junction holding 5 bases beyond the gene matches.